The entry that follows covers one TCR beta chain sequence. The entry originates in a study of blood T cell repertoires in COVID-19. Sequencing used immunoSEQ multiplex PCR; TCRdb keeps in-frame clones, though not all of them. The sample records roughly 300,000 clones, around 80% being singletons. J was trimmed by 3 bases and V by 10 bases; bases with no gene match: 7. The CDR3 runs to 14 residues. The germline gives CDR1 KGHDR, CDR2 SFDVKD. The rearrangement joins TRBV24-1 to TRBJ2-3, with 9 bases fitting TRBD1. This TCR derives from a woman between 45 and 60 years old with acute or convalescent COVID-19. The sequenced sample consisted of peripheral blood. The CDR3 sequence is CATKGQGLTDTQYF. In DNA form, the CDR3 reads TGTGCCACTAAAGGACAGGGGTTGACAGATACGCAGTATTTT.